This T cell receptor (beta chain) is from a study of shared clonotypes between healthy human individuals. Study findings and constraints: Several donors held around 5% of naive CD4 clonotypes in common. Despite large depth, rarefaction showed incomplete sorted-subset sequencing.

The germline CDR1 and CDR2 sequences are KGHSH and LQKENI. This CDR3 has 15 residues. The V end lost 2 bases, the J end lost 1 base, and 9 bases lay between the germline ends. A note on this clone: Its antigen remains unknown.

Profiling relied on immunoSEQ multiplex PCR, and the TCRdb table lists in-frame clones only, not all of them. The repertoire has 2 million to 2.5 million clones, 85% to 95% of them found once; the top ten carry roughly 0.13%. Donors comprised only Caucasian adults living in Nashville, Tennessee. Sequencing was performed on naive CD4+ T cells sorted from blood. As for subset: CD45RA+ positively selected. The clonotype comes from a man aged 18-30 years in good health. The chain has TRBV18 and TRBJ1-5; maybe TRBD1 (5 bases). The CDR3: CASSPGEGSNQPQHF. The CDR3 DNA reads TGTGCCAGCTCACCAGGCGAGGGGAGCAATCAGCCCCAGCATTTT.